Sequencing of this T cell receptor (beta chain) was carried out in a study of OX40 agonist ivuxolimab in advanced cancers. Trimming removed 1 base from V and 0 bases from J; junction bases left unmatched: 12. The germline CDR1 and CDR2 sequences are SEHNR and FQNEAQ (reference sequence). This CDR3 has 19 residues. TCRdb's table, derived via immunoSEQ multiplex PCR, lists solely in-frame clones and lacks some. Here the sample spans fewer than 95,000 clones, 85% to 95% being singletons. The chain recombines TRBV7-9 with TRBJ2-7; TRBD2 aligns across 10 bases. The specimen was CD4+ or CD8+ T cells sorted from blood, collected in a trial of the OX40 agonist ivuxolimab. The clonotype was recovered from an adult with an advanced solid tumor such as melanoma, head and neck, liver or kidney cancer. CDR3 nucleotides: TGTGCCAGCAGCTTAGAGCTGGCTAGCGGGAGCCTCAGCTCCTACGAGCAGTACTTC. It yields the protein CASSLELASGSLSSYEQYF. The complete variable domain, with remaining parts taken from reference TRBV7-9 and TRBJ2-7, reads DTGVSQNPRHKITKRGQNVTFRCDPISEHNRLYWYRQTLGQGPEFLTYFQNEAQLEKSRLLSDRFSAERPKGSFSTLEIQRTEQGDSAMYLCASSLELASGSLSSYEQYFGPGTRLTVT.